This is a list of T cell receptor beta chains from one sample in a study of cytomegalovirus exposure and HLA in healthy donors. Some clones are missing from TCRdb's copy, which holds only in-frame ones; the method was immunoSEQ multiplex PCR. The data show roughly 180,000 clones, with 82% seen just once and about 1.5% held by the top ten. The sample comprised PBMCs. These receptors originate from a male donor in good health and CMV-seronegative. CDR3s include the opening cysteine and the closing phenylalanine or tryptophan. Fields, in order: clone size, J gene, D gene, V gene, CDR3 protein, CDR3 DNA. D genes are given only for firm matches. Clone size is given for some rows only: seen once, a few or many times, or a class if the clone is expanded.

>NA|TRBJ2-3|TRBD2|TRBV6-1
CASGSGGTDTQYF
TGTGCCAGCGGAAGCGGGGGCACAGATACGCAGTATTTT
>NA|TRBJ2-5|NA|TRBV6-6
CASSSQGGQETQYF
TGTGCCAGCAGTTCCCAGGGGGGCCAAGAGACCCAGTACTTC
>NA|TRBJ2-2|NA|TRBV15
CATSRELQGTGELFF
TGTGCCACCAGCAGAGAACTCCAGGGCACCGGGGAGCTGTTTTTT
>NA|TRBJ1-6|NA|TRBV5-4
CASSLAGRKVAPLHF
TGTGCCAGCAGCTTGGCTGGGAGGAAAGTGGCACCCCTCCACTTT
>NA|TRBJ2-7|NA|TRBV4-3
CASSQVPGEYEQYF
TGCGCCAGCAGCCAAGTGCCAGGGGAGTACGAGCAGTACTTC
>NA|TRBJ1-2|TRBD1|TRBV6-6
CASSYRGQGAGGYTF
TGTGCCAGCAGTTACCGGGGACAGGGGGCGGGTGGCTACACCTTC
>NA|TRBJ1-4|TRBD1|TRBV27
CASSYRGENEKLFF
TGTGCCAGCAGCTACAGGGGGGAAAATGAAAAACTGTTTTTT
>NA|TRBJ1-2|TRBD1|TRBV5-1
CASSPLGQGNGYTF
TGCGCCAGCAGTCCCCTGGGACAGGGGAATGGCTACACCTTC
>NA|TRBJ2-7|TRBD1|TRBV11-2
CASSGQALGSYEQYF
TGTGCCAGCAGTGGACAGGCCCTTGGGTCCTACGAGCAGTACTTC
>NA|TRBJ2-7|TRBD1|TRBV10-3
CAISGTGLLYEQYF
TGTGCCATCAGTGGGACAGGGTTGCTGTACGAGCAGTACTTC
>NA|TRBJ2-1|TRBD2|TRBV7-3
CASSFTSGPNEQFF
TGTGCCAGCAGCTTTACTAGCGGTCCCAATGAGCAGTTCTTC
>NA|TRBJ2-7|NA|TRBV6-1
CASYGYEQYF
TGTGCCAGCTACGGCTACGAGCAGTACTTC
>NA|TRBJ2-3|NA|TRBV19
CAVRGDTQYF
TGTGCCGTTCGGGGGGATACGCAGTATTTT
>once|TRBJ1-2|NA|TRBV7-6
CASNRSPIEGTMSGANYGYTF
TGTGCCAGCAACCGCAGCCCCATAGAGGGGACCATGTCGGGGGCTAACTATGGCTACACCTTC
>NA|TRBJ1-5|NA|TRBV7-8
CASSSLTRETNQPQHF
TGTGCCAGCAGCTCCTTAACTAGGGAGACCAATCAGCCCCAGCATTTT
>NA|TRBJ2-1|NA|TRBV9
CASSVLNYNEQFF
TGTGCCAGCAGCGTCTTAAATTACAATGAGCAGTTCTTC
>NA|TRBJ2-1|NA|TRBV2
CASSGGTLYYNEQFF
TGTGCCAGCAGTGGAGGGACACTTTATTACAATGAGCAGTTCTTC
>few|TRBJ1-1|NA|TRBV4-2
CASSQERGNQAFF
TGTGCCAGCAGCCAGGAAAGGGGGAACCAAGCTTTCTTT
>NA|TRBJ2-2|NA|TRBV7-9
CASSLPAGSAGELFF
TGTGCCAGCAGCTTACCTGCAGGCTCGGCCGGGGAGCTGTTTTTT
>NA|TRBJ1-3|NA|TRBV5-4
CASSSSGSYSGNTIYF
TGTGCCAGCAGCTCCTCCGGGAGCTACTCTGGAAACACCATATATTTT
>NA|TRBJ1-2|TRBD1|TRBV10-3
CATRGGMLYGYTF
TGTGCCACCAGAGGGGGCATGCTCTATGGCTACACCTTC
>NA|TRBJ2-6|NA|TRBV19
CASSIDLQGNVLTF
TGTGCCAGTAGTATAGATCTTCAGGGCAACGTCCTGACTTTC
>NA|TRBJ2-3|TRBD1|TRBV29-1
CSGKTGIRTQYF
TGCAGCGGAAAGACAGGGATCCGTACGCAGTATTTT
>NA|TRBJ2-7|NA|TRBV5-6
CASSFVPYEQYF
TGTGCCAGCAGCTTCGTCCCCTACGAGCAGTACTTC
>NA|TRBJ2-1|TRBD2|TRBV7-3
CASSPSGLAGVNEQFF
TGTGCCAGCAGCCCGTCGGGACTAGCGGGAGTCAATGAGCAGTTCTTC
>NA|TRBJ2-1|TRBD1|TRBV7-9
CASSSSWDRAVDEQFF
TGTGCCAGCAGCTCAAGCTGGGACAGGGCGGTAGATGAGCAGTTCTTC
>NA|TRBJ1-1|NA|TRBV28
CASIGVNTEAFF
TGTGCCAGCATCGGTGTGAACACTGAAGCTTTCTTT
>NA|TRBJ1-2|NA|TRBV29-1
CSVVTGANYGYTF
TGCAGCGTTGTCACTGGAGCTAACTATGGCTACACCTTC
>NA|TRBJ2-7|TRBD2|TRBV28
CASSPVQRGLVYEQYF
TGTGCCAGCAGTCCGGTGCAGCGGGGGCTTGTTTACGAGCAGTACTTC
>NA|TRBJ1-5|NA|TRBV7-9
CSSSLDGGWQPQHF
TGTTCCAGCAGCTTAGATGGAGGGTGGCAGCCCCAGCATTTT
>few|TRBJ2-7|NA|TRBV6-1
CATGSGYEQYF
TGTGCCACCGGTAGCGGCTACGAGCAGTACTTC
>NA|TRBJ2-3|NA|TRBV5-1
CASSTGPGFTDTQYF
TGCGCCAGCAGCACAGGACCAGGTTTTACAGATACGCAGTATTTT
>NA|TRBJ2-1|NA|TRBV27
CASSFLNEQFF
TGTGCCAGCAGTTTCCTCAATGAGCAGTTCTTC
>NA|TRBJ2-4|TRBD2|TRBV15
CATSNRAGGAKNIQYF
TGTGCCACCAGCAATAGGGCGGGGGGAGCCAAAAACATTCAGTACTTC
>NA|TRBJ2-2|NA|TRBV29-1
CSGVGQDNPGELFF
TGCAGCGGTGTAGGGCAGGACAATCCCGGGGAGCTGTTTTTT
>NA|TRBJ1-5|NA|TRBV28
CASSLTGQPQHF
TGTGCCAGCAGTTTAACGGGTCAGCCCCAGCATTTT
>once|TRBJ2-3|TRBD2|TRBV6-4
CASSQLAGGTTDTQYF
TGTGCCAGCAGCCAGCTAGCGGGGGGGACCACAGATACGCAGTATTTT
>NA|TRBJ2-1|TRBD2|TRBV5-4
CASSLVFSGVNEQFF
TGTGCCAGCAGCTTGGTTTTTAGCGGGGTGAATGAGCAGTTCTTC
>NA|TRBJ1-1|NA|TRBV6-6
CASSYTPGSEAFF
TGTGCCAGCAGTTACACCCCCGGGTCTGAAGCTTTCTTT
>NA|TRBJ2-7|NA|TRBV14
CASSQETATYEQYF
TGTGCCAGCAGCCAAGAAACAGCTACCTACGAGCAGTACTTC
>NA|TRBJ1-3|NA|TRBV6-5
CASRPRARGDTIYF
TGTGCCAGCAGGCCCCGGGCCCGGGGAGACACCATATATTTT
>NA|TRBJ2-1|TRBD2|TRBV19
CASSPRLAGGYNEQFF
TGTGCCAGTAGTCCAAGACTAGCGGGGGGTTACAATGAGCAGTTCTTC
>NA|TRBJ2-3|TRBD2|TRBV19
CASSVTSGGRKYF
TGTGCCAGTAGTGTCACTAGCGGGGGGCGGAAGTATTTT
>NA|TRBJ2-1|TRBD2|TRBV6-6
CASSHGEGLGNEQFF
TGTGCCAGCAGTCACGGGGAGGGGCTGGGGAATGAGCAGTTCTTC
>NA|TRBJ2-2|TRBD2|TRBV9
CASSVSLADHTGELFF
TGTGCCAGCAGCGTGAGTCTAGCGGATCACACCGGGGAGCTGTTTTTT
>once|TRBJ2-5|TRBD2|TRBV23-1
CASSPRREGPETQYF
TGCGCCAGCAGCCCCCGGCGGGAGGGCCCAGAGACCCAGTACTTC
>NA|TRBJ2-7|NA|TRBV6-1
CASSDSFYEQYF
TGTGCCAGCAGTGACAGTTTCTACGAGCAGTACTTC